The subject of this entry is one T cell receptor (beta chain). No antigen is known for it. The sample is drawn from a study of Ad26.COV2.S vaccination and SARS-CoV-2 variants. Study-level points and caveats: TCR breadth and depth analyses may have underestimated total T cell responses. There was reportedly substantial breadth in spike-specific CD8+ and CD4+ T cell responses after vaccination.

Germline CDR1 reads LGHDT; CDR2 reads YNNKEL (reference sequence). The junction had 7 bases not matched to a gene; V was cut back by 0 bases and J by 4 bases. The CDR3 length is 17 residues. The assay was immunoSEQ multiplex PCR, and TCRdb's table has in-frame clones only and misses some. Among about 350,000 clones listed, around 92% were seen once. The material sequenced was peripheral blood, taken after recovery from COVID-19. This chain joins TRBV3-1 (or the pseudogene TRBV3-2) and TRBJ2-1; 9 bases are shared with TRBD1. The source is a human donor who had recovered from COVID-19. For the CDR3, the DNA is TGTGCCAGCAGCCAAGACAGGACAGGGGTAGGGTACAATGAGCAGTTCTTC. This codes for CASSQDRTGVGYNEQFF.